This entry features one T cell receptor (beta chain) sequence. The germline V gene has CDR1 SGHRS and CDR2 YFSETQ. J was trimmed by 4 bases and V by 0 bases; bases with no gene match: 9. The CDR3 extends over 16 amino acids. The source of the sample is a study of cytomegalovirus exposure and HLA in healthy donors. The method was immunoSEQ multiplex PCR; TCRdb's version includes in-frame clones alone and lacks a portion of them. The table has some 250,000 clones, about nine tenths seen once; the top ten hold 3% to 3.5%. The chain employs TRBV5-1 and TRBJ2-7, with 8 bases matching TRBD1. The sample taken for sequencing was PBMCs. The source of this sequence is a woman in her thirties in good health and CMV-seronegative. The CDR3 DNA sequence: TGCGCCAGCAGCTTGGGGGACAGGCCTCTCGGGTACGAGCAGTACTTC. Protein: CASSLGDRPLGYEQYF. The variable domain in full, with the rest retrieved from reference TRBV5-1 and TRBJ2-7, is KAGVTQTPRYLIKTRGQQVTLSCSPISGHRSVSWYQQTPGQGLQFLFEYFSETQRNKGNFPGRFSGRQFSNSRSEMNVSTLELGDSALYLCASSLGDRPLGYEQYFGPGTRLTVT.